A single sample gave rise to the 3 T cell receptor beta chains below, sequenced in a study of blood T cell repertoires in COVID-19. Repertoires were generated with immunoSEQ multiplex PCR, while TCRdb's copy carries only in-frame clones and drops some. The repertoire holds approximately 190,000 clones, with around nine tenths as singletons. Sequencing was done on a sample of peripheral blood. The receptors were sampled from a woman aged 40 to 55 who had recovered from COVID-19.

V and J are TRBV6-5 and TRBJ2-3; a weak D match, TRBD1 (6 bases). CDR3 size: 15 residues. The V gene lost 6 bases and the J gene lost 4 bases, with 17 bases spanning the gap. The germline gives CDR1 MNHEY, CDR2 SVGAGI. The chain's CDR3 is CASRGSQGYADTQYF. The CDR3 region has the DNA TGTGCCAGCAGAGGATCACAGGGTTATGCAGATACGCAGTATTTT.

A few counts support this clone. Other DNA variants within this sample encode the same CDR3. The chain carries TRBV7-9 and TRBJ2-6, with D possibly being TRBD1 (5 bases). V was pared by 5 bases and J by 1 base, with 9 bases between. Germline V gene data show CDR1 as SEHNR and CDR2 as FQNEAQ (reference sequence). CDR3 length: 15 residues. CDR3 DNA: TGTGCCAGCAGCCTCAGGGTTTCTGGGGCCAACGTCCTGACTTTC. Translating it yields CASSLRVSGANVLTF.

CDR3 DNA: TGTGCCAGCAGTTCACCAGGGTTGGGGAACACTGAAGCTTTCTTT. Its protein is CASSSPGLGNTEAFF. The gene calls are TRBV27 and TRBJ1-1; TRBD1 is a possible D gene (5 bases). The CDR3 sequence is 15 residues long. Per germline, CDR1 MNHEY and CDR2 SMNVEV (reference sequence). V dropped 4 bases and J dropped 1 base, with 13 bases sitting between them.